Listed here are 7 T cell receptor beta chains from one sample, sequenced in a study of response to subunit inactivated influenza vaccine. MiXCR, run by TCRdb on the RT-PCR reads, gives a single entry per CDR3 protein. The table shows hundreds of thousands of distinct CDR3 sequences, with approximately 7.7% occurring only once. The sample in question was PBMCs from blood, obtained approximately 25 months after vaccination. The receptors were gathered from a man aged 45-69 years who received an inactivated influenza vaccine.

This clonotype was seen only a few times. A much larger clonotype is one base distant, so this may be a read error. The genes are TRBV5-5 and TRBJ1-5; 7 nucleotides line up with TRBD1. V dropped 4 bases and J dropped 9; count of bases not matched to a gene: 10. The CDR3 spans 14 residues. CDR1 and CDR2 (germline): SGHKS, YYEKEE (reference sequence). The CDR3 loop is CASSPGTAGLPQHF. CDR3 DNA: TGTGCCAGCAGCCCGGGGACAGCCGGGTTGCCCCAGCATTTT.

This rearrangement joins TRBV27 to TRBJ2-7; unclear D gene. V lost 2 bases and J lost 1, with 6 bases in between. The germline CDR1 and CDR2 sequences are MNHEY and SMNVEV (reference sequence). The CDR3 is 13 amino acids. The DNA for the CDR3 is TGTGCCAGCAGTTTACTATCTTCCTACGAGCAGTACTTC. This sequence encodes CASSLLSSYEQYF.

This clonotype appeared a few times. V gene TRBV6-5 combines with J gene TRBJ2-7, with 7 bases matching TRBD2. This CDR3 has 18 amino acids. Germline CDR1 reads MNHEY; CDR2 reads SVGAGI. The V gene end was trimmed by 0 bases and the J gene end by 3 bases; junction bases not matched to a gene: 14. The CDR3, as DNA: TGTGCCAGCAGTTACTCGGTAGGCGGCGGGGGAACGTACTACGAGCAGTACTTC. Translated: CASSYSVGGGGTYYEQYF.

This clonotype was seen only a few times. The chain uses TRBV2 and TRBJ2-7; 7 nucleotides match TRBD1. V trimming: 3 bases; J trimming: 2 bases; junction bases outside the gene matches: 7. The CDR3 spans 15 residues. Germline CDR1 and CDR2: SNHLY and FYNNEI. CDR3 loop: CASSESTGATYEQYF. Written as DNA, the CDR3 is TGTGCCAGCAGTGAGTCTACAGGGGCGACCTACGAGCAGTACTTC.

This clonotype was counted ten times or more. This chain links TRBV7-9 with TRBJ2-7, with 7 bases that match TRBD1. This CDR3 is built from 12 residues. V trimming: 6 bases; J trimming: 3 bases; junction bases outside the gene matches: 2. Germline assignment: CDR1 SEHNR and CDR2 FQNEAQ (reference sequence). CDR3 nucleotides: TGTGCCAGCAGTAGGACAGGCTACGAGCAGTACTTC. Translation gives CASSRTGYEQYF.

This clonotype was seen only a few times. This chain links TRBV5-1 with TRBJ1-3; 10 positions agree with TRBD1. The CDR3 is 16 residues long. Trimming cost V 0 bases and J 2 bases; bases outside gene matches: 2. Germline V gene data show CDR1 as SGHRS and CDR2 as YFSETQ. CDR3 protein: CASSLVGQGAGNTIYF. The CDR3 DNA sequence: TGCGCCAGCAGCTTGGTTGGACAGGGGGCTGGAAACACCATATATTTT.

The J gene is TRBJ2-2, the V gene TRBV10-3; D unresolved. This CDR3 contains 14 residues. The germline CDR1 and CDR2 sequences are ENHRY and SYGVKD. The V gene lost 10 bases and the J gene lost 3 bases, with 15 bases spanning the gap. The CDR3 sequence: CATTDSRDTGELFF. In DNA form, the CDR3 reads TGTGCCACCACTGACTCTCGGGACACCGGGGAGCTGTTTTTT.